A selection of T cell receptor beta chains follows, all from one sample in a study of beta chain features in type 1 diabetes. Method: immunoSEQ multiplex PCR; TCRdb's copy keeps in-frame clones and lacks some. Of around 120,000 clones listed, roughly 17% are singletons. Sample: central memory CD4+ T cells from blood. The source of these receptors is a man between 18 and 35 years old with type 1 diabetes. Both conserved end residues are part of each CDR3. Fields, in order: D gene, J gene, clone size, V gene, CDR3 protein, CDR3 DNA. A D gene is named only where the DNA matches it firmly. Size values are once, few and many counts, or a class for expanded clones, and some rows have none.

>.|TRBJ2-7|few|TRBV5-1
CASSLLQVTSYEQYF
TGCGCCAGCAGCTTGTTGCAGGTCACTTCCTACGAGCAGTACTTC
>TRBD1|TRBJ2-3|.|TRBV10-3
CAIKLGQGETDTQYF
TGTGCCATCAAGTTGGGACAGGGAGAAACAGATACGCAGTATTTT
>.|TRBJ2-1|few|TRBV30
CAWSVMWGSTNEQFF
TGTGCCTGGAGTGTAATGTGGGGATCGACCAATGAGCAGTTCTTC
>.|TRBJ2-2|.|TRBV7-2
CASSLGQSPGELFF
TGTGCCAGCAGCTTAGGCCAGAGCCCCGGGGAGCTGTTTTTT
>.|TRBJ1-2|.|TRBV7-2
CASSSGQDYGYTF
TGTGCCAGCAGCTCCGGACAAGATTATGGCTACACCTTC
>.|TRBJ2-3|.|TRBV30
CAWSEGTDTQYF
TGTGCCTGGAGCGAGGGCACAGATACGCAGTATTTT
>TRBD1|TRBJ1-1|few|TRBV29-1
CLTGENTEAFF
TGTCTGACAGGGGAGAACACTGAAGCTTTCTTT
>TRBD2|TRBJ2-3|.|TRBV9
CASSVGGSGTDTQYF
TGTGCCAGCAGCGTGGGCGGGAGTGGTACAGATACGCAGTATTTT
>TRBD2|TRBJ2-3|.|TRBV25-1
CASSPSGMPDTQYF
TGTGCCAGCAGTCCGAGCGGGATGCCAGATACGCAGTATTTT
>.|TRBJ1-2|.|TRBV5-1
CASSFDSVYGYTF
TGCGCCAGCAGCTTTGACAGTGTCTATGGCTACACCTTC
>.|TRBJ1-4|few|TRBV2
CASSRRGNEKLFF
TGTGCCAGCAGTAGGCGGGGGAATGAAAAACTGTTTTTT
>TRBD2|TRBJ2-1|few|TRBV14
CASSLPLAGGPNNEQFF
TGTGCCAGCAGCCTCCCTCTAGCGGGAGGGCCGAACAATGAGCAGTTCTTC
>TRBD2|TRBJ2-1|few|TRBV28
CASSLEPSGSYNEQFF
TGTGCCAGCAGTTTAGAGCCTAGCGGGAGCTACAATGAGCAGTTCTTC